Detailed here is one T cell receptor (beta chain). What it binds is not known. Sequencing used immunoSEQ multiplex PCR; TCRdb keeps in-frame clones, though not all of them. The sample lists about 1.1 million clones, 70% to 80% seen once, with over 0.8% in the top ten. This sample was included in a study of shared clonotypes between healthy human individuals. Overall study context: For every donor, three CD4 naive, three CD4 memory, two CD8 naive and one CD8 memory plates were used. Overall study results and limits: The genetic and exposure-history diversity represented was limited by few donors.

Nashville, Tennessee was home to all donors, each a Caucasian adult. V dropped 1 base and J dropped 5; count of bases not matched to a gene: 8. The CDR3 is 16 amino acids. Germline V gene data show CDR1 as MNHNS and CDR2 as SASEGT. The receptor was isolated from a man aged 18 to 30 in good health. Some clones in this sample may be carry-over from other donors' samples. The J gene is TRBJ2-5, the V gene TRBV6-1, with 9 nucleotides matching TRBD1. The source material was memory CD4+ T cells from PBMCs. Noted subset: CD45RA-negative fraction. The CDR3 sequence is CASSEGAGQGRETQYF. For the CDR3, the DNA is TGTGCCAGCAGTGAAGGGGCGGGACAGGGCAGGGAGACCCAGTACTTC.